This paragraph covers one TCR beta chain sequence. The record originates from a study of blood T cell repertoires in COVID-19. Clones were read by immunoSEQ multiplex PCR, and TCRdb kept only the in-frame ones, dropping some. Of 160,000 or so clones detected, more than 75% appear once; the ten largest clones hold around 7%. This CDR3 is built from 16 residues. CDR1 MNHNS and CDR2 SASEGT come from the germline V gene. Trimming pared 0 bases from V and 5 bases from J, leaving 14 bases between. The rearrangement links TRBV6-1 to TRBJ2-1; D is perhaps TRBD2 (5 bases). Material for sequencing was PBMCs or T cells enriched from blood (not recorded which). This receptor was taken from a woman in her forties or fifties who had recovered from COVID-19. The CDR3 region is CASSEAQRLKNNEQFF. CDR3 coding DNA: TGTGCCAGCAGTGAAGCGCAAAGACTAAAAAACAATGAGCAGTTCTTC.